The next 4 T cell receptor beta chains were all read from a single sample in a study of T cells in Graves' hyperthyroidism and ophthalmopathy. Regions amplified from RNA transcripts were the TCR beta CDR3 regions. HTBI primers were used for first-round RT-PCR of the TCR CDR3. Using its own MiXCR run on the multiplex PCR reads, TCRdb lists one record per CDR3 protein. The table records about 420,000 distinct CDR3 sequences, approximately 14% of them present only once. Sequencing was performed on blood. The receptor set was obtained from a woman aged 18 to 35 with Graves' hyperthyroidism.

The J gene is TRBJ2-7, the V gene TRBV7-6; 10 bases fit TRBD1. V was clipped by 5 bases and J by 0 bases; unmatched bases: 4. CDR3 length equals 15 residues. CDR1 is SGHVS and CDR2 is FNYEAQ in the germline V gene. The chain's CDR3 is CASSRGQGPSYEQYF. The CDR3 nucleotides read TGTGCCAGCAGCCGGGGACAGGGGCCCTCCTACGAGCAGTACTTC.

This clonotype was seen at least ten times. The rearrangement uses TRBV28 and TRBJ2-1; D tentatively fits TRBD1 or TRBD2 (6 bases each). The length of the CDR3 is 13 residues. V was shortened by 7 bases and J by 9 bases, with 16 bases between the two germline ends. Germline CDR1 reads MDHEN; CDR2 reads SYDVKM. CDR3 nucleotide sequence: TGTGCCAGCATCTCGGGGGCAGGCCGTGAGCAGTTCTTC. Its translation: CASISGAGREQFF.

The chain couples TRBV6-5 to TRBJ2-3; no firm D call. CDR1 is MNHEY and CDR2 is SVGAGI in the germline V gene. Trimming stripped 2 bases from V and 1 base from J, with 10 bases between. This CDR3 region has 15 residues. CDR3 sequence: CASSYPPMGTDTQYF. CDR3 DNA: TGTGCCAGCAGTTACCCACCGATGGGCACAGATACGCAGTATTTT.

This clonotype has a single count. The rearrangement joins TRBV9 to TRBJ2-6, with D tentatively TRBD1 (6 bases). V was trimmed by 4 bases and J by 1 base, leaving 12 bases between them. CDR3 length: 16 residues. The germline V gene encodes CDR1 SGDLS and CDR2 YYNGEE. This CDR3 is CASSTLTGSGANVLTF. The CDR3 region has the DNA TGTGCCAGCAGCACCCTCACAGGGTCTGGGGCCAACGTCCTGACTTTC.